This TCR beta chain was sequenced in a study of T cells in Graves' hyperthyroidism and ophthalmopathy. Findings and caveats of the study: Blood also showed most of the thyroid clonotypes that were expanded above 0.001. Separation of ophthalmopathy from stable hyperthyroidism was achieved by a 13 V-J model. Prediction of ophthalmopathy progression came a median around 7.1 months pre-onset.

What was amplified from RNA transcripts were TCR beta CDR3 regions. A first-round RT-PCR of the TCR CDR3 used the HTBI primer set. TCRdb called the multiplex PCR reads again in MiXCR, with one record for every CDR3 protein. This table has 35,000 to 45,000 distinct CDR3 sequences, just under 50% appearing once. This CDR3 has 14 amino acids. Trimming took 4 bases from V and 0 from J, leaving 9 bases between them. This clonotype was counted at least ten times. Its cognate antigen is unknown. The V gene is TRBV12-3 or TRBV12-4, the J gene TRBJ1-1, with unresolved D. Sequencing used blood. This sequence was found in a woman aged 45-59 years with Graves' hyperthyroidism that later progressed to Graves' ophthalmopathy. The CDR3 nucleotides are TGTGCCAGCAGTTACTATGGGGTGAACACTGAAGCTTTCTTT. It yields the protein CASSYYGVNTEAFF.